The clone carrying this T cell receptor (beta chain) appeared a few times. Antigen unknown. TCRdb re-analysed the 5' RACE reads in MiXCR, keeping a single row per CDR3 protein. Found here are roughly 570,000 distinct CDR3 sequences, roughly 9.9% of them singletons; the top ten hold roughly 3.2%. This CDR3 comprises 13 residues. The V segment lost 8 bases and the J segment 1 base; nucleotides outside the gene matches: 4. Germline CDR1 reads WNHNN; CDR2 reads SYGVQD (reference sequence). With no exceptions, donors were healthy Caucasians. This sample was taken from a study of identical twins. Study-wide points: Twins' excess sharing was less marked for out-of-frame beta sequences.

The same sample was also studied in work on yellow fever vaccine responses in identical twins.

The chain uses TRBV10-1 and TRBJ2-7; 8 nucleotides align to TRBD2. This sequence was found in a woman under 30 in good health. The sequencing input was PBMCs. CDR3 in DNA: TGCGCCAGCGCTAAGCGGGAGTCCTACGAGCAGTACTTC. This translates into CASAKRESYEQYF.